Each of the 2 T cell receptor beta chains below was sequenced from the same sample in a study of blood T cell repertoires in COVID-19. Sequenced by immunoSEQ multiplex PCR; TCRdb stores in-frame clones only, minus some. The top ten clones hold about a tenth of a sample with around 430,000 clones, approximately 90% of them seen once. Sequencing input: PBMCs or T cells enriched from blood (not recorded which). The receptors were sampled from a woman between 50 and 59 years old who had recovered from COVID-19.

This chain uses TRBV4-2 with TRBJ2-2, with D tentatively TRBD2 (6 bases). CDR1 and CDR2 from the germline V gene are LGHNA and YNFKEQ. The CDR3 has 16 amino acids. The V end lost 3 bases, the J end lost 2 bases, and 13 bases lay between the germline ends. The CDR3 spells CASSQVGTDNTGELFF. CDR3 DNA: TGTGCCAGCAGCCAGGTCGGGACTGACAACACCGGGGAGCTGTTTTTT.

The CDR3 region is CASSESQGWTEAFF. The DNA for the CDR3 is TGTGCCAGCAGCGAGTCACAGGGGTGGACTGAAGCTTTCTTT. The chain combines TRBV7-9 with TRBJ1-1, with TRBD1 matching over 7 bases. The junction had 8 bases not matched to a gene; V was cut back by 5 bases and J by 5 bases. CDR3 size: 14 residues. CDR1 and CDR2 from the germline V gene are SEHNR and FQNEAQ (reference sequence). The full variable domain, its missing parts supplied by reference TRBV7-9 and TRBJ1-1, is DTGVSQNPRHKITKRGQNVTFRCDPISEHNRLYWYRQTLGQGPEFLTYFQNEAQLEKSRLLSDRFSAERPKGSFSTLEIQRTEQGDSAMYLCASSESQGWTEAFFGQGTRLTVV.